Presented here are 16 T cell receptor beta chains from one specimen sequenced in a study of blood T cell repertoires in COVID-19. Clones were read by immunoSEQ multiplex PCR, and TCRdb kept only the in-frame ones, dropping some. The repertoire holds about 280,000 clones, with 85% to 90% as singletons. Material for sequencing was peripheral blood. These receptors all stem from a woman in her twenties or thirties with COVID-19, enrolled during active disease.

This clone was observed once. The V and J genes are TRBV6-5 and TRBJ2-4, with a tentative D call TRBD1 (5 bases). This CDR3 region has 14 residues. V was trimmed by 5 bases and J by 1 base, leaving 9 bases between them. Per the germline V gene, CDR1 is MNHEY and CDR2 is SVGAGI. DNA of the CDR3: TGTGCCAGCAGTCTTAAGGGGGCCAAAAACATTCAGTACTTC. Amino acid sequence: CASSLKGAKNIQYF.

CDR3 protein: CASSFRGPNNEQFF. As DNA, the CDR3 is TGCGCCAGCAGCTTTAGAGGGCCCAACAATGAGCAGTTCTTC. This chain connects TRBV5-1 to TRBJ2-1; D is perhaps TRBD2 (5 bases). Trimming removed 2 bases at V and 5 bases at J, with 11 bases between. The CDR3 is made up of 14 amino acids. Germline V gives CDR1 SGHRS, CDR2 YFSETQ. Full variable domain (outside the CDR3, taken from reference TRBV5-1 and TRBJ2-1): KAGVTQTPRYLIKTRGQQVTLSCSPISGHRSVSWYQQTPGQGLQFLFEYFSETQRNKGNFPGRFSGRQFSNSRSEMNVSTLELGDSALYLCASSFRGPNNEQFFGPGTRLTVL.

This clone was picked up one time. The chain employs TRBV28 and TRBJ1-5; a possible D gene is TRBD1 (5 bases). This CDR3 comprises 15 residues. Deletions cut 6 bases from V and 3 bases from J, with 15 bases between. Looked up from germline, CDR1 is MDHEN and CDR2 is SYDVKM. CDR3 in amino acids: CASRFAGQLNQPQHF. DNA of the CDR3: TGTGCCAGCAGATTTGCGGGGCAGCTCAATCAGCCCCAGCATTTT.

This clone came up a few times. The chain links TRBV20-1 to TRBJ2-1, with no clear D. Germline values: CDR1 DFQATT, CDR2 SNEGSKA (reference sequence). Trimming took off 5 bases at V and 8 bases at J, with 10 bases between the two ends. CDR3 length equals 11 residues. CDR3 in amino acids: CSAPPDYEQFF. In nucleotides, the CDR3 is TGCAGTGCTCCCCCCGACTATGAGCAGTTCTTC.

This chain joins TRBV6-5 and TRBJ2-1, with D possibly being TRBD2 (6 bases). The CDR3 is 11 residues long. The germline V and J ends were trimmed by 5 bases and 10 bases, with 9 bases remaining between them. Germline CDR1 reads MNHEY; CDR2 reads SVGAGI. The chain's CDR3 is CASSRRDEQFF. The DNA for the CDR3 is TGTGCCAGCAGTAGGAGGGACGAGCAGTTCTTC.

This sequence joins TRBV19 and TRBJ2-1; 10 bases agree with TRBD2. The germline CDR1 and CDR2 sequences are LNHDA and SQIVND (reference sequence). J lost 8 bases, V lost 5 bases, and 6 bases had no gene match. This CDR3 is built from 14 residues. CDR3 loop: CASSLAGAGDEQFF. The CDR3 nucleotides are TGTGCCAGTAGTCTAGCGGGAGCCGGGGATGAGCAGTTCTTC.

The CDR3 loop is CASSLGLARLEQFF. In DNA form, the CDR3 reads TGTGCCAGCAGCTTGGGACTAGCCCGACTTGAGCAGTTCTTC. This sequence joins TRBV5-4 and TRBJ2-1; 7 bases are a match to TRBD2. CDR3 size: 14 residues. Germline V gives CDR1 SGHNT, CDR2 YYREEE (reference sequence). V lost 0 bases, J lost 9 bases, and 6 bases stayed unmatched.

The rearrangement links TRBV28 to TRBJ2-1, with D possibly TRBD2 on 5 matching bases. Germline CDR1 reads MDHEN; CDR2 reads SYDVKM. Deletions cut 5 bases from V and 7 bases from J, with 21 bases between. The CDR3 totals 16 residues. DNA for the CDR3: TGTGCCAGCAGTGGTCCGGCACAGCGGAATCAAAATGAGCAGTTCTTC. Its protein is CASSGPAQRNQNEQFF.

V gene TRBV7-9 combines with J gene TRBJ2-5; TRBD2 might be the D (5 bases). The CDR3 spans 14 residues. The V end was cut by 2 bases, the J end by 7 bases, with 14 bases between. Germline-derived CDR1 and CDR2 are SEHNR and FQNEAQ (reference sequence). The CDR3 region is CASSLSEGGGTQYF. The CDR3 DNA follows: TGTGCCAGCAGCTTAAGCGAGGGCGGTGGGACCCAGTACTTC.

There are a few counts of this clone. The chain is built from TRBV11-3 and TRBJ1-6; no clear D. Germline CDR1 and CDR2: SGHNT and YENEEA. CDR3 length: 16 amino acids. Between the trimmed V and J ends, which lost 2 bases and 2 bases, there was a span of 10 bases. The CDR3 region has the DNA TGTGCCAGCAGCTTACACAGCGGAACCTATAATTCACCCCTCCACTTT. It codes for CASSLHSGTYNSPLHF.

Only one count was recorded for this clone. The CDR3 is CASSEGSRDTYVYEQYF. The CDR3 nucleotides read TGCGCCAGCAGTGAGGGAAGCCGGGACACATACGTCTACGAGCAGTACTTC. J is TRBJ2-7 and V is TRBV10-1; a weak D match, TRBD1 (6 bases). Trimming pared 2 bases from V and 3 bases from J, leaving 20 bases between. Germline V CDR1 and CDR2: WNHNN, SYGVQD (reference sequence). This CDR3 region has 17 residues.

Only one count was recorded for this clone. This sequence joins TRBV2 and TRBJ2-1; a weak D match, TRBD2 (6 bases). The CDR3 is 15 amino acids. V was cut by 4 bases and J by 0 bases, with 10 bases left in between. Germline V gene lookup returns CDR1 SNHLY and CDR2 FYNNEI. The CDR3 reads CASSVRAGSYNEQFF. The CDR3 coding sequence is TGTGCCAGCAGTGTAAGAGCGGGCTCCTACAATGAGCAGTTCTTC.

The chain carries TRBV7-9 and TRBJ2-5, with D unclear. Germline V gene lookup returns CDR1 SEHNR and CDR2 FQNEAQ (reference sequence). V was shortened by 1 base and J by 2 bases, with 8 bases between the two germline ends. The CDR3 contains 14 residues. The CDR3 DNA reads TGTGCCAGCAGCTTAGGGGCACAGCAAGAGACCCAGTACTTC. It yields the protein CASSLGAQQETQYF.

CDR3: CAWSPGQGFEPQHF. The CDR3 DNA reads TGTGCCTGGAGCCCGGGACAGGGGTTTGAGCCCCAGCATTTT. This chain connects TRBV30 to TRBJ1-5; TRBD1 agrees at 10 bases. Germline CDR1 and CDR2: GTSNPN and SVGIG (reference sequence). The V gene end was trimmed by 3 bases and the J gene end by 8 bases; junction bases not matched to a gene: 7. CDR3 length: 14 amino acids.

The J gene is TRBJ2-3, the V gene TRBV5-1; D is unresolved. V was pared by 5 bases and J by 4 bases, with 17 bases between. Germline lookup yields CDR1 SGHRS and CDR2 YFSETQ. The CDR3 has 15 residues. The CDR3 reads CASSGSSPRADTQYF. CDR3 in DNA: TGCGCCAGCAGTGGGTCCAGCCCCCGGGCAGATACGCAGTATTTT. The whole variable domain, remainder taken from reference TRBV5-1 and TRBJ2-3, is KAGVTQTPRYLIKTRGQQVTLSCSPISGHRSVSWYQQTPGQGLQFLFEYFSETQRNKGNFPGRFSGRQFSNSRSEMNVSTLELGDSALYLCASSGSSPRADTQYFGPGTRLTVL.

Turning to this clone: A much bigger clone sits one base away, suggesting this may be a read error. DNA for the CDR3: TGTGCCAGCCCCCGGCAGCTGGAGGCTAAAGCTTTCTTT. The encoded protein is CASPRQLEAKAFF. This sequence joins TRBV25-1 and TRBJ1-1; D is unclear. Germline CDR1 and CDR2: MGHDK and SYGVNS. This CDR3 is 13 amino acids long. The V and J ends lost 8 bases and 9 bases respectively, with 19 bases between them.